The 6 T cell receptor beta chains listed next were all sequenced from one sample in a study of regulatory T cells in long-lasting Graves disease. Libraries of TCR beta came from iRepertoire HTBI primers plus Arm-PCR of CDR3 regions. MiXCR, run by TCRdb on the multiplex PCR reads, gives a single entry per CDR3 protein. This sample has about 310,000 distinct CDR3 sequences; 15% to 20% occur once, and the top ten carry about 39%. Time point: newly diagnosed GD, antithyroid drugs for less than 3 months. Following extraction of RNA from PBMCs, that RNA was used to make the TCR library. Sequenced here: peripheral blood mononuclear cells (PBMCs), sampled at new diagnosis, from a patient treated with antithyroid drugs. These receptors were collected from a female donor with Graves disease.

For this clonotype: With a much larger clone just one base away, this may be a read error. V and J are TRBV7-3 and TRBJ2-1; D may correspond to TRBD1 or TRBD2 (6 bases each). V was shortened by 4 bases and J by 0 bases, with 16 bases between the two germline ends. The CDR3 is 17 residues long. Germline CDR1 SGHTA, CDR2 FQGTGA. DNA for the CDR3: TGTGCCAGCAGCTGGGGGGCTAGCGAGAGCTCCTACAATGAGCAGTTCTTC. Residues: CASSWGASESSYNEQFF.

This clonotype was observed at least ten times. The chain recombines TRBV19 with TRBJ1-4, with TRBD1 matching over 7 bases. Germline V gene data show CDR1 as LNHDA and CDR2 as SQIVND (reference sequence). Trimming cost V 3 bases and J 9 bases; bases outside gene matches: 7. The CDR3 covers 14 residues. As DNA, the CDR3 is TGTGCCAGTAGTATCGAGGGGGCGACTAAAAAACTGTTTTTT. Translating it yields CASSIEGATKKLFF.

Ten or more counts support this clonotype. The CDR3 bases are TGCGCCAGCAGCTTGTCGGGGTACGATACGCAGTATTTT. This translates into CASSLSGYDTQYF. V is TRBV5-1 and J is TRBJ2-3; D possibly corresponds to TRBD2 (5 bases). The germline gives CDR1 SGHRS, CDR2 YFSETQ. Trimming removed 1 base from V and 6 bases from J, with 9 bases in between. The CDR3 contains 13 residues.

This chain uses TRBV19 with TRBJ1-3; a possible D gene is TRBD1 (5 bases). V lost 5 bases, J lost 5 bases, and 10 bases lay in between. Germline CDR1 and CDR2: LNHDA and SQIVND (reference sequence). There are 13 residues in the CDR3. This CDR3 is CASSPRQRNTIYF. CDR3 in DNA: TGTGCCAGTAGTCCCCGACAGCGAAACACCATATATTTT.

The CDR3 coding sequence is TGCGCCAGCAGCTTGGCCGGGGGAGTTGCCTACAATGAGCAGTTCTTC. Protein: CASSLAGGVAYNEQFF. This chain links TRBV5-1 with TRBJ2-1; tentative D call: TRBD2 (6 bases). The CDR3 consists of 16 residues. Trimming shortened V by 0 bases and J by 2 bases, and 12 bases separated the two germline ends. CDR1 is SGHRS, CDR2 YFSETQ, per germline. The full variable domain, completed using reference TRBV5-1 and TRBJ2-1, is KAGVTQTPRYLIKTRGQQVTLSCSPISGHRSVSWYQQTPGQGLQFLFEYFSETQRNKGNFPGRFSGRQFSNSRSEMNVSTLELGDSALYLCASSLAGGVAYNEQFFGPGTRLTVL.

This clonotype was picked up many times. The chain has TRBV6-2 or TRBV6-3 and TRBJ1-2, with 8 bases that match TRBD1. The ends lost 2 bases at V and 2 bases at J; junction bases unmatched: 4. CDR1 MNHEY and CDR2 SVGEGT come from the germline V gene. The CDR3 has 15 amino acids. The CDR3 sequence is CASSYPRTGNYGYTF. CDR3 in DNA: TGTGCCAGCAGTTACCCCCGGACAGGGAACTATGGCTACACCTTC.